This is a list of T cell receptor beta chains from one sample in a study of human T cells and chemical hapten exposure. TCRdb processed the 5' RACE reads anew with MiXCR; each CDR3 protein has one entry. The data show 65,000 to 95,000 distinct CDR3 sequences, roughly 8% seen once. These receptors were collected from a male donor in good health. CDR3s include the opening cysteine and the closing phenylalanine or tryptophan. D genes are given only for firm matches. Some rows have no size entry. The others give once, few or many, or a class for an expanded clone.

v_gene: TRBV19
j_gene: TRBJ2-7
d_gene: TRBD1
len: 14
abundance: few
CDR3nt: TGTGCCAGTAGACTCGGACAGGGGGCATTCGAGCAGTACTTC
CDR3aa: CASRLGQGAFEQYF

v_gene: TRBV18
j_gene: TRBJ1-4
d_gene: NA
len: 15
abundance: many
CDR3nt: TGTGCCAGCTCACCATCGGCAGGGCTACGAGAAAAACTGTTTTTT
CDR3aa: CASSPSAGLREKLFF

v_gene: TRBV28
j_gene: TRBJ2-7
d_gene: TRBD2
len: 15
abundance: many
CDR3nt: TGTGCCAGCACCCCTATAGCGGGGGGAACCTACGAGCAGTACTTC
CDR3aa: CASTPIAGGTYEQYF

v_gene: TRBV12-5
j_gene: TRBJ1-5
d_gene: NA
len: 14
abundance: NA
CDR3nt: TGTGCTAGTGGCTTTGCATTGGGGGCAGAGCCCCAGCATTTT
CDR3aa: CASGFALGAEPQHF

v_gene: TRBV3-1
j_gene: TRBJ1-4
d_gene: NA
len: 13
abundance: many
CDR3nt: TGTGCCAGCAGCCAAGTTACTAATGAAAAACTGTTTTTT
CDR3aa: CASSQVTNEKLFF

v_gene: TRBV20-1
j_gene: TRBJ1-5
d_gene: NA
len: 13
abundance: many
CDR3nt: TGCAGTGCTAGAGCAAATAGCAATCAGCCCCAGCATTTT
CDR3aa: CSARANSNQPQHF

v_gene: TRBV20-1
j_gene: TRBJ2-2
d_gene: NA
len: 16
abundance: NA
CDR3nt: TGCAGTGCTAGACCCGGACTAAACTTGAACACCGGGGAGCTGTTTTTT
CDR3aa: CSARPGLNLNTGELFF

v_gene: TRBV6-2/TRBV6-3
j_gene: TRBJ2-7
d_gene: NA
len: 13
abundance: few
CDR3nt: TGTGCCAGCACCGACACTCCAAGATCCGAGCAGTACTTC
CDR3aa: CASTDTPRSEQYF

v_gene: TRBV20-1
j_gene: TRBJ2-3
d_gene: TRBD2
len: 14
abundance: NA
CDR3nt: TGCAGTGCGGCGACTAGCGGTCACACAGATACGCAGTATTTT
CDR3aa: CSAATSGHTDTQYF

v_gene: TRBV9
j_gene: TRBJ2-3
d_gene: NA
len: 16
abundance: many
CDR3nt: TGTGCCAGCAGCGCAAGATGGCTAGAGGGCACAGATACGCAGTATTTT
CDR3aa: CASSARWLEGTDTQYF